This is a list of T cell receptor beta chains from one sample in a study of T-cell memory formation after mild COVID-19. TCRdb re-called the 5' RACE reads through MiXCR, storing one row per CDR3 protein. The sample yields tens of thousands of distinct CDR3 sequences, around 7.2% seen once. The sequencing sample was made of PBMCs or a T cell subset sorted from them (not recorded which). Receptors originate from a man between 18 and 35 years old who had mild COVID-19 (a few samples of this study predate the infection). Cell type and time point are not known. The CDR3 runs from the conserved cysteine through the conserved F or W. D genes are given only for firm matches. Clone size is not always given. Where it is, it says once, few, many or a class for expanded clones.

d_call	clone_size	v_call	j_call	cdr3_nt	cdr3_aa
NA	many	TRBV7-2	TRBJ2-2	TGTGCCAGCAGCCCCCGGGCCCTGAACACCGGGGAGCTGTTTTTT	CASSPRALNTGELFF
TRBD1	NA	TRBV18	TRBJ1-1	TGTGCCAGCTCCCGGACAGGGTTGGACACTGAAGCTTTCTTT	CASSRTGLDTEAFF
NA	NA	TRBV3-1	TRBJ1-2	TGTGCCAGCAGCCAACTCCAGGGATCCTATGGCTACACCTTC	CASSQLQGSYGYTF
NA	many	TRBV5-1	TRBJ2-3	TGCGCCAGCAGCTTGCTCGGCCTGGGGTTTGGTGATACGCAGTATTTT	CASSLLGLGFGDTQYF
TRBD1	few	TRBV10-2	TRBJ2-1	TGCGCCAGCGCCGACAGGGACGATGATGAGCAGTTCTTC	CASADRDDDEQFF
TRBD1	NA	TRBV7-9	TRBJ2-5	TGTGCCAGCAGCGTCTGGACAGGGGTTCAAGAGACCCAGTACTTC	CASSVWTGVQETQYF
TRBD2	many	TRBV20-1	TRBJ2-1	TGCAGTGCTAGGAGCCTAGCGGGGGGAACCTACAATGAGCAGTTCTTC	CSARSLAGGTYNEQFF
NA	few	TRBV11-1	TRBJ2-1	TGTGCCAGCAGCTGGGGACTGGGGGACGATGAGCAGTTCTTC	CASSWGLGDDEQFF
NA	NA	TRBV19	TRBJ1-2	TGTGCCAGTAGTACCCGGACGCCTAACTATGGCTACACCTTC	CASSTRTPNYGYTF
TRBD2	NA	TRBV5-1	TRBJ2-2	TGCGCCAGCAGCTTGGGACTAGCGGGGTCCTACACCGGGGAGCTGTTTTTT	CASSLGLAGSYTGELFF
NA	few	TRBV7-7	TRBJ2-5	TGTGCTAGCAGCCCCCAGAGGCAGGAGACCCAGTACTTC	CASSPQRQETQYF
NA	NA	TRBV6-5	TRBJ2-1	TGTGCCAGCAGTTTGACTCCCTCCCCGTACAATGAGCAGTTCTTC	CASSLTPSPYNEQFF
NA	few	TRBV15	TRBJ2-7	TGTGCCACCAGCAGGACTCGGACAGAGGGGTACGAGCAGTACTTC	CATSRTRTEGYEQYF
NA	many	TRBV7-7	TRBJ2-5	TGTGCCAGCAGCCCCAAAGGATGGGAGACCCAGTACTTC	CASSPKGWETQYF
NA	NA	TRBV11-1	TRBJ1-5	TGTGCCAGCGCTCAAACGGGGAACTCGGGGCAGCCCCAGCATTTT	CASAQTGNSGQPQHF
NA	few	TRBV10-3	TRBJ2-2	TGTGCCATCAGTGAGTTGTTCTTTCGGGGGACTGGCGACACCGGGGAGCTGTTTTTT	CAISELFFRGTGDTGELFF
NA	NA	TRBV7-9	TRBJ1-4	TGTGCCAGCAGCCCTGGGCTGACCGCTACCGAAAAACTGTTTTTT	CASSPGLTATEKLFF
NA	many	TRBV7-9	TRBJ2-2	TGTGCCAGCAGCGTAACCGGGGAGCTGTTTTTT	CASSVTGELFF
NA	few	TRBV11-1	TRBJ1-2	TGTGCCAGCAGCTTAAGAGGCAGGAACAACTATGGCTACACCTTC	CASSLRGRNNYGYTF
TRBD1	many	TRBV3-1	TRBJ1-2	TGTGCCAGCAGCCGAAGAGGGACAGGCGCTTATGGCTACACCTTC	CASSRRGTGAYGYTF
TRBD2	few	TRBV7-2	TRBJ2-5	TGTGCCAGCAGCTTCCAAGCGGGAGAAACCCAGTACTTC	CASSFQAGETQYF
NA	many	TRBV5-1	TRBJ2-5	TGCGCCAGCAGCCTGGAGGGGGAGACCCAGTACTTC	CASSLEGETQYF
NA	NA	TRBV7-2	TRBJ1-1	TGTGCCAGCAGCTTGTCGTTGTGGGAGGCTTTCTTT	CASSLSLWEAFF
NA	many	TRBV4-2	TRBJ2-3	TGTGCCAGCAGCCAAGTTGAGAATACGCAGTATTTT	CASSQVENTQYF
NA	NA	TRBV19	TRBJ1-3	TGTGCCACCCATCGGGGGAGCTCTGGAAACACCATATATTTT	CATHRGSSGNTIYF
NA	few	TRBV7-3	TRBJ2-2	TGTGCCAGCAGCTTAACCGCCGTCGGGGCGAACACCGGGGAGCTGTTTTTT	CASSLTAVGANTGELFF
NA	few	TRBV3-2	TRBJ2-3	TGTGCCAGCGGGGTTGGGGGGGAGGATACGCAGTATTTT	CASGVGGEDTQYF
NA	NA	TRBV5-1	TRBJ1-1	TGCGCCAGCAGCTTGGGGACGCAGGGGACTGAAGCTTTCTTT	CASSLGTQGTEAFF
NA	few	TRBV4-3	TRBJ1-5	TGCGCCAGCAGCCAAGATGGGCAGGGGAGGCAGCCCCAGCATTTT	CASSQDGQGRQPQHF
NA	many	TRBV12-3/TRBV12-4	TRBJ1-5	TGTGCCAGCAGTAAGGGACAGCCCCAGCATTTT	CASSKGQPQHF
NA	few	TRBV10-3	TRBJ1-1	TGTGCCATCAGTCCCGGGGCCTCGACTGAAGCTTTCTTT	CAISPGASTEAFF
TRBD1	few	TRBV6-6	TRBJ1-1	TGTGCCAGCAGCACTATTCTCCCTAGATATCCGGGACAGGGGGCTGAAGCTTTCTTT	CASSTILPRYPGQGAEAFF
NA	few	TRBV20-1	TRBJ2-5	TGCAGTGCTGAAAGGGGGAAAGAGACCCAGTACTTC	CSAERGKETQYF
NA	NA	TRBV6-5	TRBJ2-5	TGTGCCAGCAGTAGCGGAGGGAATCAAGAGACCCAGTACTTC	CASSSGGNQETQYF
NA	NA	TRBV5-5	TRBJ2-5	TGTGCCAGCAGCTTTGGAGGGGGTGCCCAGTACTTC	CASSFGGGAQYF
NA	few	TRBV18	TRBJ2-6	TGTGCCAGCTCACTGGATGGAACTGGGGCCAACGTCCTGACTTTC	CASSLDGTGANVLTF
TRBD1	NA	TRBV6-2/TRBV6-3	TRBJ1-1	TGTGCCACCTCAGAATTGGGACAGGGGAACACTGAAGCTTTCTTT	CATSELGQGNTEAFF
TRBD1	few	TRBV7-9	TRBJ2-7	TGTGCCAGCAGTTCCACCTTGACAGGGGAGAACCACGAGCAGTACTTC	CASSSTLTGENHEQYF
TRBD2	NA	TRBV5-1	TRBJ2-7	TGCGCCAGCAAGACCGAGGCTAGCGGGGCCTCCTACGAGCAGTACTTC	CASKTEASGASYEQYF
NA	many	TRBV20-1	TRBJ1-1	TGCAGTGCTCCAACGGGGGGAAACACTGAAGCTTTCTTT	CSAPTGGNTEAFF
NA	NA	TRBV4-3	TRBJ1-2	TGCGCCAGCAGCCAACAGGGGATCGGTTCTGGCTACACCTTC	CASSQQGIGSGYTF
TRBD1	many	TRBV9	TRBJ2-3	TGTGCCAGCAGCGTGGGACAGCACACAGATACGCAGTATTTT	CASSVGQHTDTQYF
TRBD1	many	TRBV20-1	TRBJ1-6	TGCAGTGCAACCGGGACAGGGCTCCTCTTATCACCCCTCCACTTT	CSATGTGLLLSPLHF
NA	many	TRBV7-3	TRBJ2-1	TGTGCCAGCAGCCTCGAGTCCTACAATGAGCAGTTCTTC	CASSLESYNEQFF
TRBD1	NA	TRBV28	TRBJ1-1	TGTGCCACCTTAGGGGGAGGAACAGGGGGGACTGAAGCTTTCTTT	CATLGGGTGGTEAFF
NA	NA	TRBV12-3/TRBV12-4	TRBJ2-3	TGTGCCAGCAGTTTCAGGTTTAGCACAGATACGCAGTATTTT	CASSFRFSTDTQYF
TRBD2	many	TRBV20-1	TRBJ2-7	TGCAGTGCTAGAGATCCCCTAGCGGGGGCTTACGTTGAGCAGTACTTC	CSARDPLAGAYVEQYF
TRBD1	few	TRBV7-2	TRBJ1-2	TGTGCCAGCAGTCCGGGACAGTATGGCTACACCTTC	CASSPGQYGYTF
NA	NA	TRBV4-2	TRBJ2-5	TGTGCCAGCAGCTCATCCGGGACGGACCAAGAGACCCAGTACTTC	CASSSSGTDQETQYF